The subject of this entry is one T cell receptor beta chain. The TCR library protocol attached unique molecular identifiers to the individual cDNA molecules. One entry per CDR3 protein results from TCRdb running MiXCR on the 5' RACE reads. There are some 48,000 distinct CDR3 sequences in the sample; roughly 9.8% occur only once, and about 8.3% lies in the top ten. CDR3 length equals 15 residues. J lost 9 bases, V lost 2 bases, and 7 bases had no gene match. Germline V gene sequence: CDR1 MNHEY, CDR2 SMNVEV (reference sequence). These data are taken from a study of early T cells in non-severe SARS-CoV-2 infection.

The V gene is TRBV27, the J gene TRBJ2-1; 10 bases line up with TRBD2. Sequencing was done on a sample of whole blood. The sequence was collected from an adult who was a healthcare worker with PCR-confirmed SARS-CoV-2 infection or an uninfected control (not recorded which). The DNA of the CDR3 is TGTGCCAGCAGTTTACCTAGCGGGAGTTCAGGTGAGCAGTTCTTC. It codes for CASSLPSGSSGEQFF.